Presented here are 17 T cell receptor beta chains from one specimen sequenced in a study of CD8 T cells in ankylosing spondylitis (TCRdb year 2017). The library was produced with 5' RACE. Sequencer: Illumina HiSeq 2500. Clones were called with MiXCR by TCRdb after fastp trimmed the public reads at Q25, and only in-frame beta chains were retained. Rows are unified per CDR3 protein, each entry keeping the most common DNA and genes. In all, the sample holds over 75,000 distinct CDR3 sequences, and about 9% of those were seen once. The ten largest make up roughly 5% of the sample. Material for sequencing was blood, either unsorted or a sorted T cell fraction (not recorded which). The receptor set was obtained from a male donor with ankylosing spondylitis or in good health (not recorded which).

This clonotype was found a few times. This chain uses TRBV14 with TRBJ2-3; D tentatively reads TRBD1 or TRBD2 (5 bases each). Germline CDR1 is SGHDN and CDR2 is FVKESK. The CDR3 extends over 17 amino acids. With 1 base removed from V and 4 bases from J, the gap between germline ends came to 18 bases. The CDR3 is CASSQAFGARVADTQYF. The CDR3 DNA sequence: TGTGCCAGCAGCCAAGCGTTCGGGGCGCGGGTCGCAGATACGCAGTATTTT.

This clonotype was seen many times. Here the CDR3 DNA reads TGTGCCACCGGGGGGATGACGGTCTTGACAAACACAAACACCGGGGAGCTGTTTTTT. Translation: CATGGMTVLTNTNTGELFF. The gene calls are TRBV6-1 and TRBJ2-2, with 7 bases matching TRBD2. This CDR3 is built from 19 residues. Trimming at V came to 10 bases and at J to 2 bases, leaving 22 bases not matched to a gene. Germline V lookup: CDR1 MNHNS, CDR2 SASEGT.

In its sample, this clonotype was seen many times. The CDR3 DNA follows: TGTGCCAGCAGCGTAGGAGGGGGGAGCTCCGATAGGGCGCAGTATTTT. It translates to CASSVGGGSSDRAQYF. The genes are TRBV9 and TRBJ2-3; possibly TRBD1 or TRBD2 for D (6 bases each). The V gene lost 0 bases and the J gene lost 10 bases, with 21 bases spanning the gap. The CDR3 consists of 16 residues. Germline V CDR1 and CDR2: SGDLS, YYNGEE.

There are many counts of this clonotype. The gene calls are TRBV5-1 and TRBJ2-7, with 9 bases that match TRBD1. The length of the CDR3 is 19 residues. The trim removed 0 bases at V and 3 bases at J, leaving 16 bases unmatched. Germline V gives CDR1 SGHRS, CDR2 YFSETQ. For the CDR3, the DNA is TGCGCCAGCAGCTTGGCCTCTTACGGACCCGGGACAGGGAGCTACGAGCAGTACTTC. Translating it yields CASSLASYGPGTGSYEQYF.

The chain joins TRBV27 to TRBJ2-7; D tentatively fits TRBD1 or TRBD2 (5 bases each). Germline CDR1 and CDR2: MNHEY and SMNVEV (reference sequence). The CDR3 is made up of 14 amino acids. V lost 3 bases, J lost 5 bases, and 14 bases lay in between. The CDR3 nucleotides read TGTGCCAGCAGTTTCAGGGACGGGGACCACGAGCAGTACTTC. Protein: CASSFRDGDHEQYF.

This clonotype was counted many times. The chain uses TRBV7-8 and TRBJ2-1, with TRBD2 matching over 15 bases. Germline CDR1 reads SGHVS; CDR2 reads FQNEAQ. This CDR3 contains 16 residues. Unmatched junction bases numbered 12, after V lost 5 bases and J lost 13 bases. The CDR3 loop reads CASSDKLGLAGGPQFF. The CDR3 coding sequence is TGTGCCAGCAGCGACAAGCTTGGACTAGCGGGGGGGCCCCAGTTCTTC.

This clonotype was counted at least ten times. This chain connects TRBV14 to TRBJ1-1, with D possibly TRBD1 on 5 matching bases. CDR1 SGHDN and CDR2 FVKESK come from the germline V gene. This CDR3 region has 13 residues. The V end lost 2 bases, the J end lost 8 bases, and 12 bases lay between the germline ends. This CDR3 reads CASSQMGGPEAFF. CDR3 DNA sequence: TGTGCCAGCAGCCAAATGGGGGGACCCGAAGCTTTCTTT.

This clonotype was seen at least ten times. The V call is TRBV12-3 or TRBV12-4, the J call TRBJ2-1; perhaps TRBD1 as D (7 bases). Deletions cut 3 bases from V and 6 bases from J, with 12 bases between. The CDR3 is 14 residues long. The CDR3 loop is CASSLTGRLNEQFF. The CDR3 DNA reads TGTGCCAGCAGTTTGACAGGGAGGCTCAATGAGCAGTTCTTC.

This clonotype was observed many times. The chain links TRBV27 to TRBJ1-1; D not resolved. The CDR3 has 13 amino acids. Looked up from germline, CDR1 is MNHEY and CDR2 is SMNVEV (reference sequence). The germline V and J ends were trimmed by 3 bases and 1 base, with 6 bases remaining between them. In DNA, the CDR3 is TGTGCCAGCAGTTTTTTCAAGAACACTGAAGCTTTCTTT. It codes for CASSFFKNTEAFF.

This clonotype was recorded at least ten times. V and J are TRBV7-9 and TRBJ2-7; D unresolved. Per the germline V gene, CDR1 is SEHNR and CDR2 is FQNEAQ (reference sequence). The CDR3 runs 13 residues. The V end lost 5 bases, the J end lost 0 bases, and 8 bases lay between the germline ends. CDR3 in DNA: TGTGCCAGCAGCCCCGTGGGCTCCTACGAGCAGTACTTC. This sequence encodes CASSPVGSYEQYF.

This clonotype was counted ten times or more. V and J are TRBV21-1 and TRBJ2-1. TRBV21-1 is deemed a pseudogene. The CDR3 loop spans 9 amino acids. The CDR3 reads CARYNEQFF. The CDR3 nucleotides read TGTGCCAGATACAATGAGCAGTTCTTC.

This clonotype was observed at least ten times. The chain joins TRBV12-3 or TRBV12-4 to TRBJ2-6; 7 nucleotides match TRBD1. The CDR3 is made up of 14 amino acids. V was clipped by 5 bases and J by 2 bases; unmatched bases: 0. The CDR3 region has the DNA TGTGCCAGCAGTCAGGGGGCTGGGGCCAACGTCCTGACTTTC. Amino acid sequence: CASSQGAGANVLTF.

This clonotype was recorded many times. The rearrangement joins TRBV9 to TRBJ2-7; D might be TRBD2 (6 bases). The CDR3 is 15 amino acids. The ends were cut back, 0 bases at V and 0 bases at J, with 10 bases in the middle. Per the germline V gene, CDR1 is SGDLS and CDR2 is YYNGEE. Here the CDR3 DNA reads TGTGCCAGCAGCGTAGGGGCTAGCGTCTCCTACGAGCAGTACTTC. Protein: CASSVGASVSYEQYF.

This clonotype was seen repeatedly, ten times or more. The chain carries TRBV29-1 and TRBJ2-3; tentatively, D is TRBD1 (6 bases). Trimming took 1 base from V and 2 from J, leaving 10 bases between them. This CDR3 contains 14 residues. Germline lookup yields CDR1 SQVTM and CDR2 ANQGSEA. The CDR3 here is CSVEGGQITDTQYF. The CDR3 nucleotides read TGCAGCGTTGAAGGAGGACAGATCACAGATACGCAGTATTTT.

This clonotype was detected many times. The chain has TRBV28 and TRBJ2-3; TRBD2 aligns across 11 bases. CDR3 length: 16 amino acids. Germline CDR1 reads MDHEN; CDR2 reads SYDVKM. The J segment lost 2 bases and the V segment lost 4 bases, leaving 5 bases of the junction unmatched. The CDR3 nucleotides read TGTGCCAGCAGTTCTTTAGCGGGGGGGCTCACAGATACGCAGTATTTT. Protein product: CASSSLAGGLTDTQYF.

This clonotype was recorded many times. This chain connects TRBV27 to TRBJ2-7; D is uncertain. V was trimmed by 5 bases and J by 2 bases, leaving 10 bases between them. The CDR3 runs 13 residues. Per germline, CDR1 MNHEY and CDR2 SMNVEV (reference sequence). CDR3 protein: CASSMSGAYEQYF. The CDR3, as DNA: TGTGCCAGCAGTATGAGTGGTGCCTACGAGCAGTACTTC.

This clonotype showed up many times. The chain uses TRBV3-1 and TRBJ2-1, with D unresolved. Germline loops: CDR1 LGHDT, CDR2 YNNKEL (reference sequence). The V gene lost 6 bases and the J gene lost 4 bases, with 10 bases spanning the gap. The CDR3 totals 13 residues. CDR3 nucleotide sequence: TGTGCCAGCAGTCTGGGTGCTTACAATGAGCAGTTCTTC. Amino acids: CASSLGAYNEQFF.